These T cell receptor beta chains were read from a single sample in a study of cytomegalovirus exposure and HLA in healthy donors. TCRdb's copy holds only in-frame clones and misses some; the assay was immunoSEQ multiplex PCR. The sample records approximately 150,000 clones, roughly 80% being singletons. Material for sequencing was PBMCs. The receptors here all came from a man aged 40-49 years in good health and CMV-seronegative. The CDR3 runs from the conserved cysteine through the conserved F or W. The order of the fields is V gene, J gene, CDR3 protein.

TRBV30,TRBJ1-1,CAWGPTSAGNTEAFF
TRBV28,TRBJ1-4,CASSLEGAYEKLFF
TRBV2,TRBJ2-5,CASSSGTSGVGVTQYF
TRBV7-2,TRBJ1-1,CASSQGPGQVSFF
TRBV19,TRBJ2-3,CASTLAGGRRTDTQYF
TRBV30,TRBJ1-5,CAWSASGSGQPQHF
TRBV6-1,TRBJ1-1,CASRRDSTNTEAFF
TRBV25-1,TRBJ2-2,CASSGGGHGNKELFF
TRBV4-3,TRBJ1-6,CASSQDYPAGWSSYNSPLHF
TRBV6-5,TRBJ1-4,CASSSGQPSNEKLFF
TRBV27,TRBJ1-1,CASRRFRPGAEAFF
TRBV19,TRBJ2-1,CASSRTVYNEQFF
TRBV7-9,TRBJ1-5,CASSPGDRGRNQPQHF
TRBV11-2,TRBJ1-3,CASSPDRGLTGNTIYF
TRBV4-1,TRBJ2-2,CASSQDQGLNAGELFF
TRBV7-8,TRBJ1-1,CASSLLSGQGRTPTNTEAFF
TRBV11-2,TRBJ2-1,CASSRMRLAGDEQFF
TRBV27,TRBJ1-1,CASSPLTWNTEAFF
TRBV4-1,TRBJ2-2,CASTPGDRDYVGELFF
TRBV19,TRBJ2-1,CASTSQGENEQFF
TRBV5-6,TRBJ1-5,CASSLAQYTNQPQHF
TRBV5-1,TRBJ2-1,CASSFVSGSYNEQFF
TRBV10-1,TRBJ2-3,CASSLETSGGGADTQYF
TRBV4-2,TRBJ2-7,CASSPRGGGEQYF
TRBV2,TRBJ1-1,CASMRGLRAEAFF
TRBV30,NA,CAWEGGAHEQYF
TRBV12-5,TRBJ2-5,CASGLVLAGIQETQYF
TRBV5-6,TRBJ2-7,CASSLRTSGFYEQYF
TRBV6-5,TRBJ2-2,CASRTGTRNTGELFF
TRBV27,TRBJ1-1,CASSPPGGRYTEAFF
TRBV11-1,TRBJ2-7,CASSLVPGDSYEQYF
TRBV7-9,TRBJ2-2,CATHFHGGNTGELFF
TRBV6-5,TRBJ1-5,CASSLAGQPQHF
TRBV5-4,TRBJ1-2,CASSSGEWADYGYTF
TRBV19,TRBJ2-7,CASSIQGASYEQYF
TRBV4-3,TRBJ1-2,CASSQDLTGTNYGYTF
TRBV5-6,TRBJ2-5,CASSWGRDRRRETQYF
TRBV5-1,TRBJ1-5,CASSLTTGKEQPQHF
TRBV2,TRBJ1-6,CASNPGENSPLHF
TRBV6-6,TRBJ2-7,CASTPGRFYEQYF
TRBV2,TRBJ1-3,CASSHRQGARDTIYF
TRBV30,TRBJ1-3,CAWSVPGGNTIYF
TRBV28,TRBJ1-6,CASRTGGGNSPLHF
TRBV27,TRBJ2-2,CASRMGLAGGITGELFF
TRBV6-5,TRBJ1-1,CASSYSGTRTFF
TRBV2,TRBJ1-1,CASVGGWTEAFF
TRBV5-6,TRBJ2-1,CASSLVQAAYNEQFF
TRBV10-3,TRBJ2-5,CAISAGLAGRQETQYF
TRBV4-2,TRBJ1-2,CASSQGQGEDYGYTF
TRBV5-1,TRBJ1-2,CASSPRDDGYTF
TRBV6-1,TRBJ1-4,CASSENRGRTNEKLFF